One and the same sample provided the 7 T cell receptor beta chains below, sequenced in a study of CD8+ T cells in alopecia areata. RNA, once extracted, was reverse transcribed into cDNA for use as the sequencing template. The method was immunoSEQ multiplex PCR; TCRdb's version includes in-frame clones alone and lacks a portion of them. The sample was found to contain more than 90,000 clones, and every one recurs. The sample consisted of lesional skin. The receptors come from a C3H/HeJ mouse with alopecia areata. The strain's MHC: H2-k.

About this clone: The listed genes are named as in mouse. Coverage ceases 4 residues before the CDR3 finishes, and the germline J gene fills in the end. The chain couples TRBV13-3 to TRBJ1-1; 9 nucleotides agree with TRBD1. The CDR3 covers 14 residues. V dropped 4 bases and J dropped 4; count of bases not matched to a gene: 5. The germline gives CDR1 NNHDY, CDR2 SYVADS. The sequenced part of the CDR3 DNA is TGTGCCAGCAGTTCCGGGACAGGGTTCACA. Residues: CASSSGTGFT. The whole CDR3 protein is CASSSGTGFTEVFF.

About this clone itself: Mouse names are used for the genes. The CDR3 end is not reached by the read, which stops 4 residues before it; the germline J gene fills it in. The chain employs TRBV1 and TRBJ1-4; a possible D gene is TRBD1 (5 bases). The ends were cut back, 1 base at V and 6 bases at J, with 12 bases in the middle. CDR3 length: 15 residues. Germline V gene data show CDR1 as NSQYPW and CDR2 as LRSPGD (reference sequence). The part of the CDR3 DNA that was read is TGCACCTGCAGTGCAGTGGCAGGGAGGGACGAA. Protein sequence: CTCSAVAGRDE. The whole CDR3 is CTCSAVAGRDERLFF.

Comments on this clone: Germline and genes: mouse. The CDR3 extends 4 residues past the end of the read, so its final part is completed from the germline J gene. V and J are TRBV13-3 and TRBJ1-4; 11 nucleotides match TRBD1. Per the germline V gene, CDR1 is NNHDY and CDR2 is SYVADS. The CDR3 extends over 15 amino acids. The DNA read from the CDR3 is TGTGCCAGCAGTGGGGGACAGGGGGTGCCCGAA. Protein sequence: CASSGGQGVPE. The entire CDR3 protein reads CASSGGQGVPERLFF. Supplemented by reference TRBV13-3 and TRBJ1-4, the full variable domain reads EAAVTQSPRSKVAVTGGKVTLSCHQTNNHDYMYWYRQDTGHGLRLIHYSYVADSTEKGDIPDGYKASRPSQENFSLILELASLSQTAVYFCASSGGQGVPERLFFGHGTKLSVL.

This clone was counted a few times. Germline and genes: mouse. Partial CDR3 DNA: TGCACCTGCAGTGAGGGGGGGCGGTTTGCAGAA. Amino acid sequence: CTCSEGGRFAE. The whole CDR3 sequence reads CTCSEGGRFAETLYF. J is TRBJ2-3 and V is TRBV1; 8 bases are shared with TRBD2. The sequence runs out 4 residues before the end of the CDR3; the remainder is reconstructed from the germline J gene. CDR3 length: 15 residues. The germline V gene has CDR1 NSQYPW and CDR2 LRSPGD (reference sequence). The junction had 5 bases not matched to a gene; V was cut back by 4 bases and J by 2 bases.

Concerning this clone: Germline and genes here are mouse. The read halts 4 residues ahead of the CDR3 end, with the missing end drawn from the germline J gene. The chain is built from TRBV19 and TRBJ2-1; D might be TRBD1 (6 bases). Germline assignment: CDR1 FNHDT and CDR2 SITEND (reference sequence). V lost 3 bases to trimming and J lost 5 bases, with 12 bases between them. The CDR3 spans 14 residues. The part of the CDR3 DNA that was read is TGTGCCAGCAGTACCCCACAGGGAGATGCT. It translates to CASSTPQGDA. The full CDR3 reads CASSTPQGDAEQFF.

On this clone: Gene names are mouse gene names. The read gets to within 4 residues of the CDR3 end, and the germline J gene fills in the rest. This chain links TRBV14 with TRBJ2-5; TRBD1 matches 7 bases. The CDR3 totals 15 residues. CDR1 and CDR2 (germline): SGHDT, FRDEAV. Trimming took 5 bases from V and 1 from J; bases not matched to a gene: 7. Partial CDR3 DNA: TGTGCCAGCAGCACCACAGGGGAGGACCAAGAC. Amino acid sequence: CASSTTGEDQD. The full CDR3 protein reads CASSTTGEDQDTQYF.

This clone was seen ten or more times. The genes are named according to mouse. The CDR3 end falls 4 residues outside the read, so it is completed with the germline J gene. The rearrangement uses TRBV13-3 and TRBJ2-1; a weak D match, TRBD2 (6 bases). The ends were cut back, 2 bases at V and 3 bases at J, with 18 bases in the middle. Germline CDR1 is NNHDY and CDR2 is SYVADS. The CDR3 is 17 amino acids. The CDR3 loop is CASSEPPTGSSYAEQFF. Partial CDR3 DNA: TGTGCCAGCAGTGAGCCCCCAACTGGGTCCTCCTATGCT.